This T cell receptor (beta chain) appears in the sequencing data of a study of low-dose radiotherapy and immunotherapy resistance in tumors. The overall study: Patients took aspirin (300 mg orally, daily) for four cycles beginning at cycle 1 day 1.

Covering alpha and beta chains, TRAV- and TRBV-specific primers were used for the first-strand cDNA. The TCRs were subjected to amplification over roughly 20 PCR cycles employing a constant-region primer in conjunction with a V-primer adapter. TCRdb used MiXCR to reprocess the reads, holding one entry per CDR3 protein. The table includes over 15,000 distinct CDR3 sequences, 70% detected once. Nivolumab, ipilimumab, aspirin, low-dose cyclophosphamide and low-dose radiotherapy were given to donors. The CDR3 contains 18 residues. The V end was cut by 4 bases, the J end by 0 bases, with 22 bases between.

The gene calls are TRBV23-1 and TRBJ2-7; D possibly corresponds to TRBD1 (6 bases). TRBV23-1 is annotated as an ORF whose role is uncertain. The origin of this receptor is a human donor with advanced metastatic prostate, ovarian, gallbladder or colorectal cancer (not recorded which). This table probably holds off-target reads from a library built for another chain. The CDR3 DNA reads TGCGCCAGCAGTCCCACAGGCGCTGACAGGTTCTACTCCTACGAGCAGTACTTC. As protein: CASSPTGADRFYSYEQYF.